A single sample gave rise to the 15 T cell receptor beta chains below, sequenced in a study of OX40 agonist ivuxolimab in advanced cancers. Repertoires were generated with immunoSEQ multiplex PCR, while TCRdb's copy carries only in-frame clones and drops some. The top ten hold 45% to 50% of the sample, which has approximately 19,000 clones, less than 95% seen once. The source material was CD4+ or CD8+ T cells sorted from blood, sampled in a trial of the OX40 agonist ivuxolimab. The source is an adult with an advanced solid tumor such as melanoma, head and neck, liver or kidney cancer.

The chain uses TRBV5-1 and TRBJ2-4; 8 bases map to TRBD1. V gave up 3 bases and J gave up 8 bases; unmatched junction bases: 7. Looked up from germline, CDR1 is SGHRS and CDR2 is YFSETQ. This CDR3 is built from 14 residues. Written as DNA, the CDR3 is TGCGCCAGCAGCTATGGACAGGGTCCGGACATTCAGTACTTC. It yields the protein CASSYGQGPDIQYF. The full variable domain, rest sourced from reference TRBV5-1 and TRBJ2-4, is KAGVTQTPRYLIKTRGQQVTLSCSPISGHRSVSWYQQTPGQGLQFLFEYFSETQRNKGNFPGRFSGRQFSNSRSEMNVSTLELGDSALYLCASSYGQGPDIQYFGAGTRLSVL.

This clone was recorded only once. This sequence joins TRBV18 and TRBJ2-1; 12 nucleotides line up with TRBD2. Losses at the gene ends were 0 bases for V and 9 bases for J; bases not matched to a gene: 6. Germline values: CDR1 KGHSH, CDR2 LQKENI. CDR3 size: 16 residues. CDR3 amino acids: CASSPPSLAGGAEQFF. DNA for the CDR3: TGTGCCAGCTCACCACCGAGTCTAGCGGGAGGGGCTGAGCAGTTCTTC.

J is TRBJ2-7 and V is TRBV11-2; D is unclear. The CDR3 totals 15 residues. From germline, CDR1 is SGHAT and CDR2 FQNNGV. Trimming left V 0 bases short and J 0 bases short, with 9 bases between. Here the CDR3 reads CASSLDHIHSYEQYF. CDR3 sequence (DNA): TGTGCCAGCAGCTTAGATCATATCCACTCCTACGAGCAGTACTTC. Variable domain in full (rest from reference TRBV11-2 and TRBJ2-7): EAGVAQSPRYKIIEKRQSVAFWCNPISGHATLYWYQQILGQGPKLLIQFQNNGVVDDSQLPKDRFSAERLKGVDSTLKIQPAKLEDSAVYLCASSLDHIHSYEQYFGPGTRLTVT.

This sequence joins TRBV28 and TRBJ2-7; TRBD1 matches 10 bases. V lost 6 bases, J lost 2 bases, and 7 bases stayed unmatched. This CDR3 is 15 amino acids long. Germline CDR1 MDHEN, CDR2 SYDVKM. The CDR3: CASRSGTGETYEQYF. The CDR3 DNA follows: TGTGCCAGCAGGTCCGGGACAGGGGAGACCTACGAGCAGTACTTC.

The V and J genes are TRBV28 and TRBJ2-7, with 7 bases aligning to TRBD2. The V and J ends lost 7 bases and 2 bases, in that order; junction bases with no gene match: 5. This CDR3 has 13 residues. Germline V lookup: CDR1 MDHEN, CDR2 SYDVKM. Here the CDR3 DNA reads TGTGCCAGCAAAGCTAGCGGTGCCTACGAGCAGTACTTC. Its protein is CASKASGAYEQYF.

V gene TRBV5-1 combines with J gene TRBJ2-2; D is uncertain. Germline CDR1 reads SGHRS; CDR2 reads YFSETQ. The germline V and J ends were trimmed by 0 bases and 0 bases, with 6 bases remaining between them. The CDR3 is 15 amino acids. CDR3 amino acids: CASSLVGPNTGELFF. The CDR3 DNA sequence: TGCGCCAGCAGCTTGGTGGGTCCGAACACCGGGGAGCTGTTTTTT.

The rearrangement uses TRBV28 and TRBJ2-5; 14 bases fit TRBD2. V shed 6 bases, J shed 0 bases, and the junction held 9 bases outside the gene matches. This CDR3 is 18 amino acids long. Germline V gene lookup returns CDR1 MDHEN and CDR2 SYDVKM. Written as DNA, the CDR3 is TGTGCCAGCAGCTCAATCCCGGGACTAGCGGGAGACCAAGAGACCCAGTACTTC. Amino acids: CASSSIPGLAGDQETQYF.

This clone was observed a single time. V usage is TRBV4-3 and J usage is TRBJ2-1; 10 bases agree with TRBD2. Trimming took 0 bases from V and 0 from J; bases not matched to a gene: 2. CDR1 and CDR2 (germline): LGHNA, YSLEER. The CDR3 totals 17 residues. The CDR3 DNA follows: TGCGCCAGCAGCCAAGAACTAGCGGGGAGCTCCTACAATGAGCAGTTCTTC. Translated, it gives CASSQELAGSSYNEQFF.

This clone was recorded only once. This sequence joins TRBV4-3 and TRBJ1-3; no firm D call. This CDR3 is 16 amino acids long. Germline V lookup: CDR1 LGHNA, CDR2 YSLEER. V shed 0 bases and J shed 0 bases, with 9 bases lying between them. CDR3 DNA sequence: TGCGCCAGCAGCCAAGAAAGGAGTATCTCTGGAAACACCATATATTTT. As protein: CASSQERSISGNTIYF.

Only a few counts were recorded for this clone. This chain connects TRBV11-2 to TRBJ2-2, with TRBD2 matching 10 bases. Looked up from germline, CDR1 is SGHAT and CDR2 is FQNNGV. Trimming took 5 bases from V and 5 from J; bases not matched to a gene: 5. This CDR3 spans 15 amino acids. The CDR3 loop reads CASSPLAGLTGELFF. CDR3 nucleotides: TGTGCCAGCAGCCCACTAGCGGGATTGACCGGGGAGCTGTTTTTT.

CDR3 sequence (DNA): TGTGCCAGCAGTTACTCTAGCAGCTACGAGCAGTACTTC. Amino acid sequence: CASSYSSSYEQYF. The chain employs TRBV6-6 and TRBJ2-7, with no clear D. In germline, CDR1 is MNHNY, CDR2 SVGAGI (reference sequence). V lost 0 bases and J 3 bases, leaving 6 bases between the germline ends. The CDR3 extends over 13 amino acids.

Here the CDR3 reads CASSGRSYEQYF. DNA of the CDR3: TGTGCCAGCTCTGGGAGATCCTACGAGCAGTACTTC. J is TRBJ2-7 and V is TRBV2; a weak D match, TRBD2 (5 bases). The CDR3 consists of 12 residues. The germline V gene encodes CDR1 SNHLY and CDR2 FYNNEI. V was cut by 8 bases and J by 1 base, with 9 bases left in between.

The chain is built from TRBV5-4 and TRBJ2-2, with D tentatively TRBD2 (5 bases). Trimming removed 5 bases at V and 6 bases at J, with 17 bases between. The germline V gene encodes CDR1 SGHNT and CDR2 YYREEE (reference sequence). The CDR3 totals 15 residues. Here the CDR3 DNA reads TGTGCCAGCAGTCCGGGGTGGGCTATCTCCGGGGAGCTGTTTTTT. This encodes CASSPGWAISGELFF.

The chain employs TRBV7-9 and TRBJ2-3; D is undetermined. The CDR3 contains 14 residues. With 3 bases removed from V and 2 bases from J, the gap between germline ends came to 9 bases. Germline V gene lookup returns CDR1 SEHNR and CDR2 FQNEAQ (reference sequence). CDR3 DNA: TGTGCCAGCAGCTTGGTGGGGAACACAGATACGCAGTATTTT. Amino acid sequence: CASSLVGNTDTQYF.

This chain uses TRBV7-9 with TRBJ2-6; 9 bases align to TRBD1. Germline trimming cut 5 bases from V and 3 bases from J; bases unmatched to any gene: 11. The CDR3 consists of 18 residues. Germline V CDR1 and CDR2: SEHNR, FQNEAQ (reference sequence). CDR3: CASSVYKQGAGGANVLTF. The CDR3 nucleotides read TGTGCCAGCAGCGTATACAAACAGGGGGCCGGTGGGGCCAACGTCCTGACTTTC.